Presented here are 19 T cell receptor beta chains from one specimen sequenced in a study of blood T cell repertoires in COVID-19. Here immunoSEQ multiplex PCR was the method, and the copy in TCRdb shows in-frame clones only, minus some. The profile shows some 170,000 clones, more than 85% of them singletons. Sequences were obtained from PBMCs or T cells enriched from blood (not recorded which). The receptor set was obtained from a human donor with acute COVID-19. The donor label of this sample is uncertain.

The rearrangement links TRBV18 to TRBJ2-2; TRBD2 agrees at 7 bases. This CDR3 has 15 residues. Trimming cost V 0 bases and J 3 bases; bases outside gene matches: 1. Per germline, CDR1 KGHSH and CDR2 LQKENI. The CDR3 reads CASSPPGRDTGELFF. The CDR3 DNA is TGTGCCAGCTCACCACCAGGGAGGGACACCGGGGAGCTGTTTTTT.

The chain is built from TRBV28 and TRBJ2-2; TRBD1 agrees at 7 bases. The CDR3 loop spans 15 amino acids. Germline assignment: CDR1 MDHEN and CDR2 SYDVKM. Trimming removed 10 bases from V and 2 bases from J; junction bases left unmatched: 10. The CDR3 region is CAISAGTDNTGELFF. The CDR3 coding sequence is TGTGCCATCTCAGCCGGGACAGATAACACCGGGGAGCTGTTTTTT. Full variable domain (missing parts from reference TRBV28 and TRBJ2-2): DVKVTQSSRYLVKRTGEKVFLECVQDMDHENMFWYRQDPGLGLRLIYFSYDVKMKEKGDIPEGYSVSREKKERFSLILESASTNQTSMYLCAISAGTDNTGELFFGEGSRLTVL.

The chain links TRBV10-2 to TRBJ2-5, with no clear D. This CDR3 comprises 13 residues. Germline V gene sequence: CDR1 WSHSY, CDR2 SAAADI. V lost 6 bases, J lost 1 base, and 9 bases lay in between. CDR3 nucleotide sequence: TGCGCCAGCAGCCGCGGAGTCCAAGAGACCCAGTACTTC. Its protein product is CASSRGVQETQYF.

This chain connects TRBV7-9 to TRBJ1-2; possibly TRBD1 for D (6 bases). The germline gives CDR1 SEHNR, CDR2 FQNEAQ (reference sequence). The CDR3 has 13 residues. V was shortened by 4 bases and J by 3 bases, with 9 bases between the two germline ends. The CDR3 DNA is TGTGCCAGCAGCTCCCGGACAGACTATGGCTACACCTTC. Translating it yields CASSSRTDYGYTF.

The chain is built from TRBV12-3 or TRBV12-4 and TRBJ1-2, with a possible D match to TRBD1 (5 bases). The CDR3 totals 11 residues. V was pared by 4 bases and J by 7 bases, with 7 bases between. The CDR3 region has the DNA TGTGCCAGCAGTTCGGGGGTTGGCTACACCTTC. The encoded protein is CASSSGVGYTF.

The chain is built from TRBV2 and TRBJ2-5; D uncertain. This CDR3 region has 14 residues. Germline values: CDR1 SNHLY, CDR2 FYNNEI. Trimming took off 6 bases at V and 3 bases at J, with 14 bases between the two ends. CDR3 sequence (DNA): TGTGCCAGCAGGCCGGGTCAGTTTAAAGAGACCCAGTACTTC. Amino acids: CASRPGQFKETQYF.

The chain is built from TRBV19 and TRBJ1-5; D is unclear. CDR1 LNHDA and CDR2 SQIVND come from the germline V gene (reference sequence). There are 16 residues in the CDR3. The ends were cut back, 2 bases at V and 4 bases at J, with 15 bases in the middle. The CDR3 bases are TGTGCCAGTAGTATAAGAGACTACCGGGGAAATCAGCCCCAGCATTTT. Translating gives CASSIRDYRGNQPQHF.

This chain uses TRBV19 with TRBJ2-1, with 8 bases that match TRBD2. CDR3 length equals 15 residues. CDR1 is LNHDA, CDR2 SQIVND, per germline (reference sequence). V was clipped by 4 bases and J by 8 bases; unmatched bases: 10. CDR3 protein: CASSSGLAGEDEQFF. CDR3 coding DNA: TGTGCCAGTAGTAGTGGACTAGCAGGTGAGGATGAGCAGTTCTTC.

The rearrangement joins TRBV7-9 to TRBJ2-1, with D tentatively TRBD2 (5 bases). Germline CDR1 and CDR2: SEHNR and FQNEAQ (reference sequence). This CDR3 region has 16 residues. Trimming left V 5 bases short and J 0 bases short, with 14 bases between. The CDR3 region is CASSNTDSRSYNEQFF. In DNA form, the CDR3 reads TGTGCCAGCAGCAACACGGACTCACGCTCCTACAATGAGCAGTTCTTC.

The V call is TRBV11-2, the J call TRBJ2-3, with D unclear. The CDR3 is 14 amino acids. The germline V gene has CDR1 SGHAT and CDR2 FQNNGV. The V end was cut by 4 bases, the J end by 5 bases, with 13 bases between. The CDR3 sequence: CASSSSRHEDTQYF. The CDR3, as DNA: TGTGCCAGCAGCTCCTCACGACACGAAGATACGCAGTATTTT.

This clone turned up a few times. The chain links TRBV4-2 to TRBJ2-7; TRBD1 matches at 7 bases. CDR1 is LGHNA, CDR2 YNFKEQ, per germline. The trim removed 0 bases at V and 5 bases at J, leaving 10 bases unmatched. This CDR3 region has 16 residues. CDR3: CASSQEGGQEYHEQYF. DNA of the CDR3: TGTGCCAGCAGCCAAGAAGGTGGACAGGAGTACCACGAGCAGTACTTC.

The chain employs TRBV4-2 and TRBJ1-2; 8 nucleotides agree with TRBD1. The germline V gene encodes CDR1 LGHNA and CDR2 YNFKEQ. After removal of 1 base from V and 8 bases from J, the junction contained 6 bases not matched to a gene. CDR3 size: 14 residues. In DNA form, the CDR3 reads TGTGCCAGCAGCCAAGCGCAGGGGGCGCGGGGCTACACCTTC. Translated: CASSQAQGARGYTF.

CDR3 bases: TGTGCCAGTAAGGCGGACCCGGCGAGCGGGGGGTGGGAGACCCAGTACTTC. This translates into CASKADPASGGWETQYF. V is TRBV19 and J is TRBJ2-5, with TRBD2 identical over 9 bases. The CDR3 covers 17 residues. CDR1 is LNHDA, CDR2 SQIVND, per germline (reference sequence). J lost 5 bases, V lost 7 bases, and 17 bases had no gene match.

The rearrangement joins TRBV19 to TRBJ2-4; TRBD2 aligns across 7 bases. Germline-derived CDR1 and CDR2 are LNHDA and SQIVND (reference sequence). V lost 5 bases and J lost 9; bases outside the gene matches: 7. CDR3 length: 13 residues. The CDR3 here is CASSATSSGIQYF. The CDR3 DNA is TGTGCCAGTAGTGCAACTTCTAGCGGCATTCAGTACTTC.

On this clone: One junction end disagrees with the germline gene, perhaps due to a read error. The gene calls are TRBV7-9 and TRBJ2-7; TRBD1 matches 7 bases. In germline, CDR1 is SEHNR, CDR2 FQNEAQ (reference sequence). This CDR3 has 12 amino acids. CDR3 nucleotides: TGTGCCAGCAGCTCTCCTGCCGGACAGGCGTTTTTC. Its translation: CASSSPAGQAFF.

Regarding this clone: Distinct nucleotide sequences in the sample also encode this CDR3. The CDR3 sequence: CASRIGSHGYTF. For the CDR3, the DNA is TGTGCCAGTAGAATCGGGAGCCATGGCTACACCTTC. The rearrangement joins TRBV19 to TRBJ1-2; unclear D gene. There are 12 residues in the CDR3. Germline V gene lookup returns CDR1 LNHDA and CDR2 SQIVND (reference sequence). V lost 6 bases, J lost 6 bases, and 11 bases lay in between.

This chain uses TRBV11-3 with TRBJ2-3, with 8 positions matching TRBD2. The V gene's germline CDR1 is SGHNT and CDR2 YENEEA. Germline trimming cut 0 bases from V and 0 bases from J; bases unmatched to any gene: 5. This CDR3 contains 17 residues. The CDR3 sequence is CASSLDSTGGSTDTQYF. The DNA of the CDR3 is TGTGCCAGCAGCTTAGATAGTACGGGGGGGAGCACAGATACGCAGTATTTT.

The V and J genes are TRBV27 and TRBJ2-5, with a weak D call TRBD2 (6 bases). The V and J ends lost 1 base and 3 bases respectively, with 9 bases between them. CDR1 is MNHEY and CDR2 is SMNVEV in the germline V gene (reference sequence). CDR3 length equals 14 residues. This CDR3 is CASSLLGGEETQYF. The CDR3 DNA follows: TGTGCCAGCAGTTTATTGGGAGGAGAAGAGACCCAGTACTTC.

The rearrangement joins TRBV3-1 (or the pseudogene TRBV3-2) to TRBJ2-1; 9 bases are shared with TRBD1. The CDR3 spans 16 residues. The V and J ends lost 1 base and 8 bases, in that order; junction bases with no gene match: 9. From germline, CDR1 is LGHDT and CDR2 YNNKEL (reference sequence). CDR3 amino acids: CASSQVMGTGSDEQFF. CDR3 bases: TGTGCCAGCAGCCAAGTGATGGGGACAGGGTCCGATGAGCAGTTCTTC.